These T cell receptor beta chains were read from a single sample in a study of T cells in tuberculosis. The repertoire was sequenced with immunoSEQ multiplex PCR; TCRdb's copy has only in-frame clones and lacks some. The profile shows around 19,000 clones, over 75% of them singletons. Sequencing was done on a sample of PBMCs. The receptors were gathered from a donor aged 5 to 30 with latent tuberculosis or without tuberculosis infection. CDR3s include the opening cysteine and the closing phenylalanine or tryptophan. The order of the fields is V gene, D gene, CDR3 length, clone size, J gene, CDR3 protein, CDR3 DNA. The D gene is left open where the match is weak. Where a row states a size, it is once, few, many or the class of an expanded clone; other rows omit it.

v_call: TRBV10-3
d_call: TRBD1
cdr3_length: 17
clone_size: NA
j_call: TRBJ2-2
cdr3_aa: CAISRSPGTGVTGELFF
cdr3_nt: TGTGCCATCAGTAGAAGCCCGGGGACAGGGGTTACCGGGGAGCTGTTTTTT

v_call: TRBV5-1
d_call: TRBD1
cdr3_length: 14
clone_size: once
j_call: TRBJ1-2
cdr3_aa: CASSLVGTDYGYTF
cdr3_nt: TGCGCCAGCAGCTTGGTTGGGACAGACTATGGCTACACCTTC

v_call: TRBV5-6
d_call: NA
cdr3_length: 15
clone_size: NA
j_call: TRBJ2-4
cdr3_aa: CASSLRGRGWNIQYF
cdr3_nt: TGTGCCAGCAGCTTACGAGGGCGCGGATGGAACATTCAGTACTTC

v_call: TRBV27
d_call: TRBD1
cdr3_length: 16
clone_size: NA
j_call: TRBJ2-2
cdr3_aa: CASSLFSRGIAGELFF
cdr3_nt: TGTGCCAGCAGTTTATTCTCCAGGGGGATTGCCGGGGAGCTGTTTTTT

v_call: TRBV5-6
d_call: NA
cdr3_length: 16
clone_size: once
j_call: TRBJ2-3
cdr3_aa: CASSWPGTPEADTQYF
cdr3_nt: TGTGCCAGCAGCTGGCCCGGGACACCCGAGGCAGATACGCAGTATTTT

v_call: TRBV15
d_call: NA
cdr3_length: 12
clone_size: NA
j_call: TRBJ1-1
cdr3_aa: CATSRDGTRAFF
cdr3_nt: TGTGCCACCAGCAGAGATGGGACTCGAGCTTTCTTT

v_call: TRBV9
d_call: NA
cdr3_length: 15
clone_size: NA
j_call: TRBJ2-7
cdr3_aa: CASSVVTVLAYEQYF
cdr3_nt: TGTGCCAGCAGCGTAGTGACTGTACTCGCCTACGAGCAGTACTTC

v_call: TRBV30
d_call: NA
cdr3_length: 13
clone_size: NA
j_call: TRBJ1-2
cdr3_aa: CAWSVSLVYGYTF
cdr3_nt: TGTGCCTGGAGTGTGTCCCTTGTTTATGGCTACACCTTC

v_call: TRBV27
d_call: NA
cdr3_length: 13
clone_size: NA
j_call: TRBJ1-5
cdr3_aa: CASSLSANQPQHF
cdr3_nt: TGTGCCAGCAGTTTATCGGCTAATCAGCCCCAGCATTTT

v_call: TRBV29-1
d_call: TRBD2
cdr3_length: 14
clone_size: NA
j_call: TRBJ2-7
cdr3_aa: CSVVGLAGPYEQYF
cdr3_nt: TGCAGCGTTGTTGGACTAGCGGGTCCCTACGAGCAGTACTTC

v_call: TRBV28
d_call: TRBD2
cdr3_length: 17
clone_size: NA
j_call: TRBJ2-1
cdr3_aa: CASSPPGLAGGYNEQFF
cdr3_nt: TGTGCCAGCAGTCCGCCCGGGCTAGCGGGGGGCTACAATGAGCAGTTCTTC

v_call: TRBV27
d_call: TRBD1
cdr3_length: 14
clone_size: NA
j_call: TRBJ1-1
cdr3_aa: CASRGTGGFTEAFF
cdr3_nt: TGTGCCAGCAGAGGGACAGGGGGGTTCACTGAAGCTTTCTTT

v_call: TRBV18
d_call: TRBD1
cdr3_length: 14
clone_size: once
j_call: TRBJ1-6
cdr3_aa: CASSPTDRGSPLHF
cdr3_nt: TGTGCCAGCTCACCCACGGACAGGGGCTCACCCCTCCACTTT

v_call: TRBV7-3
d_call: TRBD1
cdr3_length: 15
clone_size: NA
j_call: TRBJ2-1
cdr3_aa: CASSLPGQSYNEQFF
cdr3_nt: TGTGCCAGCAGCTTGCCGGGACAGTCCTACAATGAGCAGTTCTTC

v_call: TRBV2
d_call: NA
cdr3_length: 13
clone_size: NA
j_call: TRBJ2-7
cdr3_aa: CASSGLGAEEQYF
cdr3_nt: TGTGCCAGCAGTGGGCTAGGAGCTGAGGAGCAGTACTTC

v_call: TRBV30
d_call: NA
cdr3_length: 13
clone_size: NA
j_call: TRBJ2-1
cdr3_aa: CAWTAVGAHEQFF
cdr3_nt: TGTGCCTGGACCGCGGTGGGGGCACATGAGCAGTTCTTC

v_call: TRBV6-4
d_call: NA
cdr3_length: 14
clone_size: NA
j_call: TRBJ1-3
cdr3_aa: CASSPWASGNTIYF
cdr3_nt: TGTGCCAGCAGTCCATGGGCGTCTGGAAACACCATATATTTT

v_call: TRBV25-1
d_call: TRBD2
cdr3_length: 16
clone_size: NA
j_call: TRBJ2-3
cdr3_aa: CASSDPRGGMTDTQYF
cdr3_nt: TGTGCCAGCAGTGATCCCCGGGGGGGGATGACAGATACGCAGTATTTT

v_call: TRBV25-1
d_call: TRBD1
cdr3_length: 15
clone_size: once
j_call: TRBJ1-6
cdr3_aa: CASSDSGQGGSPLHF
cdr3_nt: TGTGCCAGCAGTGATTCGGGACAGGGGGGGTCACCCCTCCACTTT

v_call: TRBV19
d_call: TRBD1
cdr3_length: 14
clone_size: NA
j_call: TRBJ1-4
cdr3_aa: CASTADRGREKLFF
cdr3_nt: TGTGCCAGTACCGCGGACAGGGGAAGGGAAAAACTGTTTTTT

v_call: TRBV5-6
d_call: NA
cdr3_length: 15
clone_size: NA
j_call: TRBJ2-3
cdr3_aa: CASSTPGAYTDTQYF
cdr3_nt: TGTGCCAGCAGCACCCCAGGGGCGTACACAGATACGCAGTATTTT

v_call: TRBV19
d_call: TRBD1
cdr3_length: 14
clone_size: NA
j_call: TRBJ1-4
cdr3_aa: CASSIQGENEKLFF
cdr3_nt: TGTGCCAGTAGTATTCAGGGGGAGAATGAAAAACTGTTTTTT

v_call: TRBV19
d_call: NA
cdr3_length: 12
clone_size: NA
j_call: TRBJ2-1
cdr3_aa: CASSAAYNEQFF
cdr3_nt: TGTGCCAGTAGTGCGGCGTACAATGAGCAGTTCTTC

v_call: TRBV5-1
d_call: NA
cdr3_length: 13
clone_size: NA
j_call: TRBJ1-6
cdr3_aa: CASSLEPHSPLHF
cdr3_nt: TGCGCCAGCAGCTTGGAGCCCCATTCACCCCTCCACTTT

v_call: TRBV5-1
d_call: NA
cdr3_length: 13
clone_size: few
j_call: TRBJ1-1
cdr3_aa: CASSPSPASEAFF
cdr3_nt: TGCGCCAGCAGCCCGAGTCCCGCCTCTGAAGCTTTCTTT

v_call: TRBV7-8
d_call: NA
cdr3_length: 14
clone_size: NA
j_call: TRBJ2-5
cdr3_aa: CATGETTDQETQYF
cdr3_nt: TGTGCCACGGGGGAAACGACAGATCAAGAGACCCAGTACTTC

v_call: TRBV29-1
d_call: NA
cdr3_length: 13
clone_size: NA
j_call: TRBJ1-5
cdr3_aa: CSVQGTGNQPQHF
cdr3_nt: TGCAGCGTTCAGGGGACCGGCAATCAGCCCCAGCATTTT

v_call: TRBV10-3
d_call: TRBD2
cdr3_length: 19
clone_size: NA
j_call: TRBJ2-3
cdr3_aa: CAISSSFGTSGGAGDTQYF
cdr3_nt: TGTGCCATCAGTAGTTCGTTTGGGACTAGCGGGGGGGCAGGGGATACGCAGTATTTT

v_call: TRBV6-6
d_call: TRBD1
cdr3_length: 14
clone_size: NA
j_call: TRBJ1-6
cdr3_aa: CASSGDRVGSPLHF
cdr3_nt: TGTGCCAGCAGTGGGGACAGGGTGGGTTCACCCCTCCACTTT

v_call: TRBV30
d_call: NA
cdr3_length: 13
clone_size: NA
j_call: TRBJ1-3
cdr3_aa: CAWIPLSGNTIYF
cdr3_nt: TGTGCCTGGATCCCCCTATCTGGAAACACCATATATTTT

v_call: TRBV5-6
d_call: NA
cdr3_length: 16
clone_size: NA
j_call: TRBJ1-1
cdr3_aa: CASSREGQGPNTEAFF
cdr3_nt: TGTGCCAGCAGCCGTGAAGGTCAGGGCCCGAACACTGAAGCTTTCTTT

v_call: TRBV7-3
d_call: TRBD2
cdr3_length: 14
clone_size: NA
j_call: TRBJ2-3
cdr3_aa: CASSPRGVGDTQYF
cdr3_nt: TGTGCCAGCAGCCCCCGGGGGGTTGGGGATACGCAGTATTTT

v_call: TRBV10-3
d_call: TRBD1
cdr3_length: 14
clone_size: NA
j_call: TRBJ2-3
cdr3_aa: CAISESDRGDTQYF
cdr3_nt: TGTGCCATCAGTGAGTCGGACAGGGGGGATACGCAGTATTTT

v_call: TRBV21-1
d_call: NA
cdr3_length: 11
clone_size: NA
j_call: TRBJ2-7
cdr3_aa: CASSPRGEQYF
cdr3_nt: TGTGCCAGCAGCCCCAGGGGGGAGCAGTACTTC

v_call: TRBV2
d_call: TRBD2
cdr3_length: 15
clone_size: NA
j_call: TRBJ2-7
cdr3_aa: CASRGGLAGPYEQYF
cdr3_nt: TGTGCCAGCAGGGGGGGACTAGCGGGGCCCTACGAGCAGTACTTC

v_call: TRBV27
d_call: TRBD2
cdr3_length: 15
clone_size: few
j_call: TRBJ2-2
cdr3_aa: CASRSGGAGTGELFF
cdr3_nt: TGTGCCAGCAGATCCGGGGGGGCCGGGACCGGGGAGCTGTTTTTT

v_call: TRBV19
d_call: NA
cdr3_length: 13
clone_size: NA
j_call: TRBJ1-2
cdr3_aa: CASSRTVSDGYTF
cdr3_nt: TGTGCCAGTAGTCGGACAGTTTCGGATGGCTACACCTTC

v_call: TRBV10-2
d_call: NA
cdr3_length: 15
clone_size: NA
j_call: TRBJ1-4
cdr3_aa: CASSPGVTTNEKLFF
cdr3_nt: TGCGCCAGCAGCCCCGGGGTTACGACTAATGAAAAACTGTTTTTT

v_call: TRBV6-1
d_call: NA
cdr3_length: 13
clone_size: NA
j_call: TRBJ2-1
cdr3_aa: CASSSWMENEQFF
cdr3_nt: TGTGCCAGCAGCTCGTGGATGGAGAATGAGCAGTTCTTC

v_call: TRBV27
d_call: NA
cdr3_length: 16
clone_size: once
j_call: TRBJ2-3
cdr3_aa: CASSLNQGGSTDTQYF
cdr3_nt: TGTGCCAGCAGCCTCAACCAGGGGGGTAGCACAGATACGCAGTATTTT

v_call: TRBV27
d_call: NA
cdr3_length: 14
clone_size: NA
j_call: TRBJ1-5
cdr3_aa: CASSTRGFNQPQHF
cdr3_nt: TGTGCCAGCAGTACAAGGGGTTTCAATCAGCCCCAGCATTTT

v_call: TRBV6-5
d_call: NA
cdr3_length: 12
clone_size: NA
j_call: TRBJ2-7
cdr3_aa: CASSYLGDEQYF
cdr3_nt: TGTGCCAGCAGTTACTTGGGAGACGAGCAGTACTTC